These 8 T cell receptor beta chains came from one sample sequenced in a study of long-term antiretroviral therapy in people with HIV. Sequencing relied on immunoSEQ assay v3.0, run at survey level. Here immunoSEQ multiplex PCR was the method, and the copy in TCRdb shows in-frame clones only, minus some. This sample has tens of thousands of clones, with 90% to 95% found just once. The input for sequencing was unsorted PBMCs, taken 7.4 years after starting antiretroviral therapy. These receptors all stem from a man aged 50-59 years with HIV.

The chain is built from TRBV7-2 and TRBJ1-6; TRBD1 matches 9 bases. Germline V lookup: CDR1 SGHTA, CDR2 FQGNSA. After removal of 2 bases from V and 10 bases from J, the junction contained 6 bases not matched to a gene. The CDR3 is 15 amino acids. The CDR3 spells CASSLSGQGRSPLHF. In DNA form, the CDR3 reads TGTGCCAGCAGCTTATCTGGACAGGGGAGATCACCCCTCCACTTT.

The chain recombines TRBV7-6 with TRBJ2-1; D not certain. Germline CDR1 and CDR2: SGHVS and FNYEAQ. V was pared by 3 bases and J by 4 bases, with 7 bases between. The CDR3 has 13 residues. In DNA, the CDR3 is TGTGCCAGCAGCTTCAGAGTTTACAATGAGCAGTTCTTC. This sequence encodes CASSFRVYNEQFF.

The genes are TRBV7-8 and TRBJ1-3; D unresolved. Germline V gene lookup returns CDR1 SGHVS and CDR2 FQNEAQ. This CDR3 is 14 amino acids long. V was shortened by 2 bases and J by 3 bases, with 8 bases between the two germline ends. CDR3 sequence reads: CASSLTNRGNTIYF. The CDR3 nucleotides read TGTGCCAGCAGCTTAACAAACCGTGGAAACACCATATATTTT.

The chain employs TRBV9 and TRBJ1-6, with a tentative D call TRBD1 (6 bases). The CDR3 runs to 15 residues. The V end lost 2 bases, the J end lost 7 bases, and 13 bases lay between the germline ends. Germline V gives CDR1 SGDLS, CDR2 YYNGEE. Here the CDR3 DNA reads TGTGCCAGCAGCGTGACAGGATTTACCAATTCACCCCTCCACTTT. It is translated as CASSVTGFTNSPLHF.

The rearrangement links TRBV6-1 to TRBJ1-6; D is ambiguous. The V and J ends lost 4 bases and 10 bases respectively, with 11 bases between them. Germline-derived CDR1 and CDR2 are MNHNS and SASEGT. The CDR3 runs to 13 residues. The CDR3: CASSVLHGSPLHF. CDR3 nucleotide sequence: TGTGCCAGCAGTGTCTTACATGGCTCACCCCTCCACTTT.

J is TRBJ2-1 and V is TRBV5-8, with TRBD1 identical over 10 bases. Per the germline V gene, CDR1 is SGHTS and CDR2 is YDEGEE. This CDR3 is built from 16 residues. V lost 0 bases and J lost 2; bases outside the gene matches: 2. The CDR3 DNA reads TGTGCCAGCAGCTTGGGGACAGGGGGTCCCTACAATGAGCAGTTCTTC. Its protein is CASSLGTGGPYNEQFF.

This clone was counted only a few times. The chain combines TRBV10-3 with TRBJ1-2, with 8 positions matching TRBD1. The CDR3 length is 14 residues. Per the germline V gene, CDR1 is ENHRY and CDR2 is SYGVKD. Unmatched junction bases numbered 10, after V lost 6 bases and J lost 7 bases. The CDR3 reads CAIRTTGDATGYTF. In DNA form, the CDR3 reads TGTGCCATCAGGACGACAGGGGACGCAACTGGCTACACCTTC.

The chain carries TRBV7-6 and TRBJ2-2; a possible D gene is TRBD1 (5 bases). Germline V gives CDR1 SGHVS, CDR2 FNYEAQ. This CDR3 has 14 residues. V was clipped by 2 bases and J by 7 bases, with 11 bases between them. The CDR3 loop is CASSLQGGGGELFF. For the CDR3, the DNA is TGTGCCAGCAGCTTACAGGGTGGCGGCGGGGAGCTGTTTTTT. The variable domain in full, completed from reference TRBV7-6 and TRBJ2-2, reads GAGVSQSPRYKVTKRGQDVALRCDPISGHVSLYWYRQALGQGPEFLTYFNYEAQQDKSGLPNDRFSAERPEGSISTLTIQRTEQRDSAMYRCASSLQGGGGELFFGEGSRLTVL.